The 10 T cell receptor beta chains in this list originate from one sample, sequenced in a study of beta chain features in type 1 diabetes. Expressed TCRB transcripts were sequenced after all isolated RNA was converted to cDNA. The protocol was immunoSEQ multiplex PCR, while the TCRdb copy is restricted to in-frame clones and leaves out a portion. The sample lists 150,000 to 190,000 clones, around 8% occurring once. The sequenced sample consisted of central memory CD4+ T cells from blood. All receptors come from a man aged 18 to 29 in good health.

The table lists this clone with many counts. The chain has TRBV29-1 and TRBJ1-1; possibly TRBD1 for D (5 bases). The CDR3 runs 12 residues. V was pared by 7 bases and J by 1 base, with 10 bases between. The germline gives CDR1 SQVTM, CDR2 ANQGSEA. The DNA for the CDR3 is TGCAGCGCGTACCAGGGGAACACTGAAGCTTTCTTT. This gives the protein CSAYQGNTEAFF.

This chain connects TRBV4-1 to TRBJ2-7; TRBD1 matches 11 bases. Germline trimming cut 0 bases from V and 2 bases from J; bases unmatched to any gene: 9. The CDR3 has 18 amino acids. CDR1 is MGHRA, CDR2 YSYEKL, per germline. CDR3 in amino acids: CASSQDRTGGAFTYEQYF. The DNA of the CDR3 is TGCGCCAGCAGCCAAGATCGGACAGGGGGCGCGTTCACCTACGAGCAGTACTTC.

The gene calls are TRBV10-3 and TRBJ1-1; D not resolved. Germline CDR1 is ENHRY and CDR2 is SYGVKD. V lost 8 bases and J 1 base, leaving 5 bases between the germline ends. The CDR3 sequence is 11 residues long. In DNA, the CDR3 is TGTGCCATCTCCAGGAACACTGAAGCTTTCTTT. It specifies CAISRNTEAFF.

This clone was seen many times. The chain couples TRBV7-9 to TRBJ2-1; D gene unclear. The CDR3 is made up of 15 amino acids. Trimming removed 0 bases from V and 7 bases from J, with 13 bases in between. The germline V gene has CDR1 SEHNR and CDR2 FQNEAQ (reference sequence). The DNA for the CDR3 is TGTGCCAGCAGCTTAGCCTCCACCCAGAAGAATGAGCAGTTCTTC. It specifies CASSLASTQKNEQFF.

The chain joins TRBV11-1 to TRBJ1-1; maybe TRBD1 (6 bases). CDR1 SGHAT and CDR2 FQDESV come from the germline V gene (reference sequence). Trimming took 4 bases from V and 3 from J, leaving 15 bases between them. This CDR3 region has 15 residues. Written as DNA, the CDR3 is TGTGCCAGCAGCTCAAGGCCGGCAGGGGACACTGAAGCTTTCTTT. It yields the protein CASSSRPAGDTEAFF.

The gene calls are TRBV6-6 and TRBJ2-7; tentatively, D is TRBD1 (5 bases). Looked up from germline, CDR1 is MNHNY and CDR2 is SVGAGI (reference sequence). The CDR3 extends over 14 amino acids. V lost 6 bases, J lost 0 bases, and 12 bases lay in between. CDR3 sequence: CASRWGGPSYEQYF. CDR3 bases: TGTGCCAGCAGATGGGGCGGCCCCTCCTACGAGCAGTACTTC.

The chain joins TRBV5-1 to TRBJ2-7, with D maybe TRBD2 (5 bases). The CDR3 is 15 amino acids. CDR1 is SGHRS and CDR2 is YFSETQ in the germline V gene. Trimming removed 0 bases from V and 6 bases from J, with 16 bases in between. The CDR3 DNA sequence: TGCGCCAGCAGCTTGGGTTCACGGGGAATAAGCGAGCAGTACTTC. It yields the protein CASSLGSRGISEQYF. Combining the CDR3 with reference TRBV5-1 and TRBJ2-7 gives the whole variable domain KAGVTQTPRYLIKTRGQQVTLSCSPISGHRSVSWYQQTPGQGLQFLFEYFSETQRNKGNFPGRFSGRQFSNSRSEMNVSTLELGDSALYLCASSLGSRGISEQYFGPGTRLTVT.

This clone was counted a few times. This chain links TRBV10-3 with TRBJ1-1; possible D gene TRBD1, 5 bases. The germline CDR1 and CDR2 sequences are ENHRY and SYGVKD. This CDR3 is 13 amino acids long. The ends were cut back, 7 bases at V and 3 bases at J, with 12 bases in the middle. CDR3 sequence: CAINGAPDTEAFF. The CDR3 region has the DNA TGTGCCATCAATGGGGCGCCGGACACTGAAGCTTTCTTT.

This clone was recorded a few times. The chain carries TRBV29-1 and TRBJ1-2; no reliable D call. The CDR3 sequence is 16 residues long. Germline values: CDR1 SQVTM, CDR2 ANQGSEA. V was pared by 0 bases and J by 2 bases, with 16 bases between. The CDR3 DNA reads TGCAGCGTTGAAGAGAGTGGTTGGAGGGTAAACTATGGCTACACCTTC. It encodes CSVEESGWRVNYGYTF.

This clone has only a few counts. The chain combines TRBV7-7 with TRBJ2-2, with 10 bases lining up with TRBD1. With 3 bases clipped from V and 6 bases from J, the junction kept 1 base outside the gene matches. Germline V gene sequence: CDR1 SSHAT, CDR2 FNYEAQ (reference sequence). The CDR3 runs to 14 residues. Written as DNA, the CDR3 is TGTGCCAGCAGCTTGGGGACAGGGGCCGGGGAGCTGTTTTTT. Its protein is CASSLGTGAGELFF.